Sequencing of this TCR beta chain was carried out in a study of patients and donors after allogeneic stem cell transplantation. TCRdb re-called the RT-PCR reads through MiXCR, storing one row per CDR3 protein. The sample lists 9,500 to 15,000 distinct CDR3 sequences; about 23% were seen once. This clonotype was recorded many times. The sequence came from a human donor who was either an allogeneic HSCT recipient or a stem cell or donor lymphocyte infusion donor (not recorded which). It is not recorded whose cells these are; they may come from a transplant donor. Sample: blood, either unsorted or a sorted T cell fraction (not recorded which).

This chain's CDR3 is CASSAQGANNSPLHF. Written as DNA, the CDR3 is TGTGCCAGCAGCGCACAGGGGGCGAATAATTCACCCCTCCACTTT. V is TRBV9 and J is TRBJ1-6; 9 bases are shared with TRBD1. Germline V gene lookup returns CDR1 SGDLS and CDR2 YYNGEE. CDR3 length: 15 amino acids. Losses at the gene ends were 3 bases for V and 5 bases for J; bases not matched to a gene: 3. The whole variable domain, remainder taken from reference TRBV9 and TRBJ1-6, is DSGVTQTPKHLITATGQRVTLRCSPRSGDLSVYWYQQSLDQGLQFLIQYYNGEERAKGNILERFSAQQFPDLHSELNLSSLELGDSALYFCASSAQGANNSPLHFGNGTRLTVT.